This T cell receptor (beta chain) was captured in a study of blood T cell repertoires in COVID-19. Looking at the study overall: Sites across the United States, Italy and Spain contributed samples from acute and convalescent COVID-19. T cells, B-cell-depleted T cells, or PBMCs provided the cDNA or gDNA that served as material.

This CDR3 is built from 16 residues. CDR1 is SGHTA, CDR2 FQGNSA, per germline. V lost 0 bases and J 0 bases, leaving 12 bases between the germline ends. Source study methods: Estimation of nucleated cell counts relied on the amplification of reference gene primers. Some clones are missing from TCRdb's copy, which holds only in-frame ones; the method was immunoSEQ multiplex PCR. V and J calls plus clone size are reproduced from that table; the DNA served to infer D and trimming. This table holds under 200,000 clones, 80% to 95% found once. Sequences were obtained from peripheral blood. The V gene is TRBV7-2, the J gene TRBJ2-7; D gene unclear. The origin of this receptor is a man aged 45-60 years with acute or convalescent COVID-19. This CDR3 is CASSLALAYSSYEQYF. The DNA for the CDR3 is TGTGCCAGCAGCTTAGCGTTAGCTTATAGCTCCTACGAGCAGTACTTC.